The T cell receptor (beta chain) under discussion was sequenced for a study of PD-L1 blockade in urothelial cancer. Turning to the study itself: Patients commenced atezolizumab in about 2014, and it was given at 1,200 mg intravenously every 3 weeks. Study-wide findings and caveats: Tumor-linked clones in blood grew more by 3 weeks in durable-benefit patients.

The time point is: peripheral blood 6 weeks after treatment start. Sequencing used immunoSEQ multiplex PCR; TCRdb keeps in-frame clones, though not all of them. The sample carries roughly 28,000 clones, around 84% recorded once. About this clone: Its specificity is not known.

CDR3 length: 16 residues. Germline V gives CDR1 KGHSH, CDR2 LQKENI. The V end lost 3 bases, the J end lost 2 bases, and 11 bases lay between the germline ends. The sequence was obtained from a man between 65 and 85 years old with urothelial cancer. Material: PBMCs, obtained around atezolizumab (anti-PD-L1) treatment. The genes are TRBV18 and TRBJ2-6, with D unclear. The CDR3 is CASSPPGTAGANVLTF. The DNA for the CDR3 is TGTGCCAGCTCACCCCCGGGTACCGCTGGGGCCAACGTCCTGACTTTC. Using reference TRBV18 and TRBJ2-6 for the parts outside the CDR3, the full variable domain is NAGVMQNPRHLVRRRGQEARLRCSPMKGHSHVYWYRQLPEEGLKFMVYLQKENIIDESGMPKERFSAEFPKEGPSILRIQQVVRGDSAAYFCASSPPGTAGANVLTFGAGSRLTVL.